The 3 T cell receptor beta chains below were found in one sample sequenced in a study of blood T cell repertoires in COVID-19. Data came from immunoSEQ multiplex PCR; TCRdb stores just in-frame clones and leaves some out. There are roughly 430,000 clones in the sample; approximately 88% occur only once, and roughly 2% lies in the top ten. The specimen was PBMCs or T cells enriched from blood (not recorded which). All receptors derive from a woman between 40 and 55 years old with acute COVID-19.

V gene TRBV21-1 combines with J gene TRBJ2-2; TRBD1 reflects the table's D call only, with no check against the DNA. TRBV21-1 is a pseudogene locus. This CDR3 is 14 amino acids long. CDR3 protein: CASSTEKDTGELFF. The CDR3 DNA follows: TGTGCCAGCAGTACAGAAAAGGACACCGGGGAGCTGTTTTTT.

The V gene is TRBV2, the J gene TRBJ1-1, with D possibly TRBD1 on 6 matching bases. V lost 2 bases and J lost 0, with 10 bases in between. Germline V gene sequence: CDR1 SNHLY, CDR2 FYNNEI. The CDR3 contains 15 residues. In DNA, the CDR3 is TGTGCCAGCAGTGAATTGACAGGTTTGAACACTGAAGCTTTCTTT. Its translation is CASSELTGLNTEAFF.

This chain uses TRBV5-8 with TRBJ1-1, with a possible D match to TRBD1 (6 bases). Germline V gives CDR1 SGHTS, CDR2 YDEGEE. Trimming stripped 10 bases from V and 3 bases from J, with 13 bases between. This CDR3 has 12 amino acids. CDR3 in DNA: TGTGCCTGCAATGGACAGCACACTGAAGCTTTCTTT. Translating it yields CACNGQHTEAFF.